These 24 T cell receptor beta chains originate from one sample sequenced in a study of shared clonotypes between healthy human individuals (TCRdb year 2020). Library prep was done by the immunoSEQ multiplex PCR assay. The clones in this table, taken by TCRdb from immuneACCESS, are in-frame only. Not every clone is retained; where verified, under half of the shortfall comes from an unresolved V gene, and the cause of the rest is unknown. For this sample the table gives roughly 1,100,000 clones, of which about 70% were detected only once. The ten largest account for approximately 1.5% of the sample. Sequences were obtained from memory CD4+ T cells sorted from blood. Interpreted using the paper, the cell subset or site label stands for: CD45RA-negative fraction. The receptors were sampled from a man younger than 30 in good health.

V is TRBV5-1 and J is TRBJ2-2; unclear D gene. CDR3 length: 16 residues. Per germline, CDR1 SGHRS and CDR2 YFSETQ. The ends were cut back, 4 bases at V and 0 bases at J, with 13 bases in the middle. The CDR3 protein is CASSATRSTNTGELFF. The CDR3 DNA is TGCGCCAGCAGCGCCACGCGGAGTACGAACACCGGGGAGCTGTTTTTT.

The gene calls are TRBV6-6 and TRBJ2-7; D tentatively fits TRBD1 or TRBD2 (5 bases each). The J call is in doubt because the DNA end fits TRBJ2-4 better. The CDR3 covers 13 residues. Germline V gene data show CDR1 as MNHNY and CDR2 as SVGAGI (reference sequence). For the CDR3, the DNA is TGTGCCAGCAGTATCGAAGCCGGGACCATTCAGTACTTC. Translated, it gives CASSIEAGTIQYF.

The chain employs TRBV5-6 and TRBJ2-2; weak D call: TRBD1 (5 bases). CDR1 is SGHDT and CDR2 is YYEEEE in the germline V gene. Trimming took off 4 bases at V and 4 bases at J, with 17 bases between the two ends. There are 16 residues in the CDR3. CDR3 amino acids: CASSKRQTSGTGELFF. In DNA form, the CDR3 reads TGTGCCAGCAGCAAGAGACAGACCTCTGGCACCGGGGAGCTGTTTTTT.

V is TRBV27 and J is TRBJ2-7; TRBD1 matches 11 bases. The V segment lost 2 bases and the J segment 4 bases; nucleotides outside the gene matches: 4. The CDR3 loop spans 15 amino acids. The germline gives CDR1 MNHEY, CDR2 SMNVEV (reference sequence). In nucleotides, the CDR3 is TGTGCCAGCAGTTTAGTCGGGACAGGGGGATACGAGCAGTACTTC. It translates to CASSLVGTGGYEQYF.

The chain couples TRBV5-8 to TRBJ1-6, with a possible D match to TRBD1 (6 bases). The germline V and J ends were trimmed by 5 bases and 10 bases, with 19 bases remaining between them. The CDR3 consists of 15 residues. Germline CDR1 is SGHTS and CDR2 is YDEGEE. The CDR3 region is CASRVTGPGGSPLHF. The CDR3 DNA sequence: TGTGCCAGCAGGGTGACAGGACCAGGCGGGTCACCCCTCCACTTT.

V gene TRBV30 combines with J gene TRBJ1-2; a weak D match, TRBD1 (5 bases). This CDR3 has 14 residues. From germline, CDR1 is GTSNPN and CDR2 SVGIG (reference sequence). The CDR3 loop reads CGLGFPGQRKGYTF. The CDR3 nucleotides are TGTGGCCTGGGATTTCCAGGGCAAAGAAAAGGCTACACCTTC.

This clone was detected only once. The J gene is TRBJ2-7, the V gene TRBV2; D is unclear. The germline V and J ends were trimmed by 3 bases and 6 bases, with 9 bases remaining between them. The CDR3 runs 12 residues. Germline CDR1 reads SNHLY; CDR2 reads FYNNEI. The CDR3 nucleotides are TGTGCCAGCAGTGAGTCCGGCGCCGAGCAGTACTTC. Translation gives CASSESGAEQYF.

The rearrangement links TRBV6-4 to TRBJ2-5, with a tentative D call TRBD2 (6 bases). CDR1 and CDR2 (germline): MRHNA, SNTAGT. The CDR3 covers 12 residues. Trimming removed 0 bases at V and 9 bases at J, with 8 bases between. The chain's CDR3 is CASSDSSGPQYF. CDR3 DNA sequence: TGTGCCAGCAGTGACTCGAGCGGGCCCCAGTACTTC.

This clone appeared a single time. The chain recombines TRBV18 with TRBJ1-6, with 9 bases that match TRBD1. V lost 4 bases and J lost 7; bases outside the gene matches: 5. Per the germline V gene, CDR1 is KGHSH and CDR2 is LQKENI. This CDR3 region has 15 residues. CDR3 nucleotide sequence: TGTGCCAGCTCACTGGACAGGGGATGGAATTCACCCCTCCACTTT. Its protein product is CASSLDRGWNSPLHF.

The chain is built from TRBV5-5 and TRBJ1-1, with D uncertain. Per the germline V gene, CDR1 is SGHKS and CDR2 is YYEKEE (reference sequence). Trimming took 6 bases from V and 1 from J, leaving 13 bases between them. CDR3 length equals 14 residues. The CDR3 loop reads CASKVQAGNTEAFF. The CDR3 DNA reads TGTGCCAGCAAAGTTCAGGCTGGGAACACTGAAGCTTTCTTT.

The rearrangement uses TRBV18 and TRBJ1-5; D is unresolved. The V gene lost 6 bases and the J gene lost 8 bases, with 11 bases spanning the gap. This CDR3 has 12 amino acids. Germline CDR1 KGHSH, CDR2 LQKENI. The CDR3 nucleotides are TGTGCCAGCTCCACAGCTGTGGAGCCCCAGCATTTT. This encodes CASSTAVEPQHF.

The gene calls are TRBV5-4 and TRBJ2-5, with 7 bases lining up with TRBD1. Germline V CDR1 and CDR2: SGHNT, YYREEE (reference sequence). This CDR3 region has 15 residues. V gave up 4 bases and J gave up 5 bases; unmatched junction bases: 11. The CDR3 sequence: CASSRSTGFEETQYF. The CDR3, as DNA: TGTGCCAGCAGCCGTTCGACAGGGTTTGAGGAGACCCAGTACTTC. Using reference TRBV5-4 and TRBJ2-5 for the parts outside the CDR3, the full variable domain is ETGVTQSPTHLIKTRGQQVTLRCSSQSGHNTVSWYQQALGQGPQFIFQYYREEENGRGNFPPRFSGLQFPNYSSELNVNALELDDSALYLCASSRSTGFEETQYFGPGTRLLVL.

This clone showed up just once. This chain joins TRBV10-1 and TRBJ1-1; no clear D. CDR3 length equals 13 residues. The V end lost 0 bases, the J end lost 11 bases, and 13 bases lay between the germline ends. Germline V gene data show CDR1 as WNHNN and CDR2 as SYGVQD (reference sequence). CDR3 DNA sequence: TGCGCCAGCAGTGAGTCGGTCCCGTCATTGGCTTTCTTT. As protein: CASSESVPSLAFF.

The rearrangement uses TRBV4-3 and TRBJ2-7; the D gene is possibly TRBD2 (6 bases). Germline CDR1 LGHNA, CDR2 YSLEER. V was shortened by 4 bases and J by 3 bases, with 13 bases between the two germline ends. The CDR3 runs to 14 residues. The CDR3 region is CASSPNPGVYEQYF. The CDR3 nucleotides are TGCGCCAGCAGCCCCAACCCGGGAGTCTACGAGCAGTACTTC.

This chain connects TRBV7-2 to TRBJ2-1; D not resolved. Germline CDR1 SGHTA, CDR2 FQGNSA. CDR3 length: 16 amino acids. Trimming took 5 bases from V and 0 from J, leaving 14 bases between them. CDR3 in amino acids: CASSRGSPGSYNEQFF. CDR3 in DNA: TGTGCCAGCAGCCGTGGGTCCCCTGGCTCCTACAATGAGCAGTTCTTC.

The chain has TRBV7-2 and TRBJ2-1; 12 nucleotides agree with TRBD2. The CDR3 covers 15 residues. V shed 6 bases and J 7 bases; nucleotides not matched to a gene: 7. Germline V CDR1 and CDR2: SGHTA, FQGNSA. CDR3 in amino acids: CASRQTSGGWNEQFF. CDR3 bases: TGTGCCAGCAGACAAACTAGCGGGGGGTGGAATGAGCAGTTCTTC.

The chain is built from TRBV29-1 and TRBJ2-2; possible D gene TRBD2, 6 bases. The germline V and J ends were trimmed by 4 bases and 8 bases, with 8 bases remaining between them. Germline CDR1 is SQVTM and CDR2 is ANQGSEA. The length of the CDR3 is 11 residues. The CDR3 protein is CSVAGTGELFF. DNA of the CDR3: TGCAGCGTTGCAGGGACTGGGGAGCTGTTTTTT.

Points on this clone: This specimen includes other DNA sequences encoding the same CDR3. The rearrangement joins TRBV5-6 to TRBJ1-2, with 9 bases fitting TRBD1. The CDR3 totals 13 residues. Germline V gene sequence: CDR1 SGHDT, CDR2 YYEEEE. V was pared by 4 bases and J by 4 bases, with 2 bases of the junction left unmatched. The CDR3 protein is CASSPGQGYGYTF. The CDR3 bases are TGTGCCAGCAGCCCGGGACAGGGCTATGGCTACACCTTC.

The V call is TRBV18, the J call TRBJ2-3; possible D gene TRBD2, 6 bases. CDR1 is KGHSH, CDR2 LQKENI, per germline. The CDR3 has 13 residues. The V end lost 4 bases, the J end lost 9 bases, and 14 bases lay between the germline ends. In DNA form, the CDR3 reads TGTGCCAGCTCACAGACTAGAGTCGAGACGCAGTATTTT. It translates to CASSQTRVETQYF. The full variable domain, in which reference TRBV18 and TRBJ2-3 provide the parts outside the CDR3, is NAGVMQNPRHLVRRRGQEARLRCSPMKGHSHVYWYRQLPEEGLKFMVYLQKENIIDESGMPKERFSAEFPKEGPSILRIQQVVRGDSAAYFCASSQTRVETQYFGPGTRLTVL.

V and J are TRBV27 and TRBJ2-3; 7 nucleotides agree with TRBD2. The V gene end was trimmed by 2 bases and the J gene end by 5 bases; junction bases not matched to a gene: 4. The CDR3 is 14 amino acids. Germline V gives CDR1 MNHEY, CDR2 SMNVEV (reference sequence). The CDR3 protein is CASSLRRERDTQYF. The CDR3 nucleotides are TGTGCCAGCAGTTTACGGCGGGAGCGAGATACGCAGTATTTT.

The chain recombines TRBV9 with TRBJ1-1; D is undetermined. The germline CDR1 and CDR2 sequences are SGDLS and YYNGEE. Trimming removed 0 bases from V and 0 bases from J, with 9 bases in between. The CDR3 is 15 amino acids. DNA of the CDR3: TGTGCCAGCAGCGTAGACCCCTTTGTGAACACTGAAGCTTTCTTT. Amino acids: CASSVDPFVNTEAFF.

This clone has a count of ten or more. The gene calls are TRBV7-2 and TRBJ1-1, with D tentatively TRBD1 (5 bases). CDR3 length: 15 amino acids. Germline values: CDR1 SGHTA, CDR2 FQGNSA. V dropped 5 bases and J dropped 1 base, with 14 bases sitting between them. The CDR3 here is CASSPANGGNTEAFF. CDR3 nucleotide sequence: TGTGCCAGCAGCCCCGCTAATGGGGGGAACACTGAAGCTTTCTTT.

The chain combines TRBV6-6 with TRBJ1-4; D call uncertain. The ends were cut back, 5 bases at V and 5 bases at J, with 9 bases in the middle. The length of the CDR3 is 13 residues. Germline CDR1 is MNHNY and CDR2 is SVGAGI (reference sequence). The CDR3 reads CASSGTGNEKLFF. The CDR3 bases are TGTGCCAGCAGTGGAACTGGAAATGAAAAACTGTTTTTT.

This clone has only one observation. V and J are TRBV18 and TRBJ2-7; D is unresolved. Per germline, CDR1 KGHSH and CDR2 LQKENI. The ends were cut back, 2 bases at V and 0 bases at J, with 8 bases in the middle. This CDR3 has 14 amino acids. This CDR3 reads CASSPYSLSYEQYF. Here the CDR3 DNA reads TGTGCCAGCTCACCATATTCCCTCTCCTACGAGCAGTACTTC.